The clone carrying this T cell receptor beta chain was observed many times. All donors with ophthalmopathy were recorded as having moderate-to-severe activity, CAS ≥3, NOSPECS ≥4 and a duration under 3 months. Other autoimmune diseases, uncontrolled infections, pregnancy or lactation led to the exclusion of patients. The sample comes from a study of Graves' ophthalmopathy and Graves' hyperthyroidism. In the study overall: Before any treatment, peripheral blood was taken at the initial diagnosis.

Amplification of TCR beta CDR3 regions used RNA transcripts. The authors performed first-round RT-PCR with HTBI primers and then a second-round multiplex PCR. TCRdb itself ran the multiplex PCR reads through MiXCR, one entry per CDR3 protein. Of about 400,000 distinct CDR3 sequences in the sample, about 18% were seen once. The CDR3 spans 15 residues. Germline values: CDR1 MDHEN, CDR2 SYDVKM. Trimming left V 5 bases short and J 1 base short, with 12 bases between. Sequenced input: peripheral blood. The clonotype was recovered from a woman aged 18 to 35 with Graves' ophthalmopathy. The chain combines TRBV28 with TRBJ1-5, with D possibly matching TRBD1 (6 bases). The CDR3 loop is CASSPYGGSNQPQHF. DNA of the CDR3: TGTGCCAGCAGTCCCTATGGGGGCAGCAATCAGCCCCAGCATTTT.